The 6 T cell receptor beta chains listed next were all sequenced from one sample in a study of cytomegalovirus exposure and HLA in healthy donors. This PCR relied on a set of 60 Vbeta primers and 13 Jbeta primers. The data were produced by immunoSEQ multiplex PCR, yet TCRdb's version contains in-frame clones alone and is incomplete. The sample has about 55,000 clones, 75% to 80% seen once; the top ten hold approximately 1.5%. Specimen: PBMCs. These receptors all stem from a female donor in good health and CMV-seronegative.

The sample holds one count of this clone. The rearrangement joins TRBV5-4 to TRBJ2-7; 7 nucleotides align to TRBD1. The germline V gene encodes CDR1 SGHNT and CDR2 YYREEE (reference sequence). The length of the CDR3 is 14 residues. With V trimmed by 5 bases and J by 3 bases, 8 bases remained unmatched. CDR3 nucleotides: TGTGCCAGCAGTAAATCGGGACAGCGCTACGAGCAGTACTTC. This codes for CASSKSGQRYEQYF.

The chain couples TRBV7-6 to TRBJ2-7; possible D gene TRBD1, 6 bases. This CDR3 region has 15 residues. Trimming cost V 0 bases and J 2 bases, with 11 bases left between them. Germline V gene lookup returns CDR1 SGHVS and CDR2 FNYEAQ. The CDR3 is CASSLARAGAYEQYF. The CDR3 DNA is TGTGCCAGCAGCTTAGCGAGGGCAGGGGCCTACGAGCAGTACTTC.

The chain carries TRBV6-1 and TRBJ1-4; 8 bases are shared with TRBD1. This CDR3 contains 15 residues. CDR1 is MNHNS and CDR2 is SASEGT in the germline V gene. J lost 7 bases, V lost 6 bases, and 10 bases had no gene match. The CDR3 protein is CASSRDRRESEKLFF. CDR3 sequence (DNA): TGTGCCAGCAGCCGGGACAGGCGGGAGAGTGAAAAACTGTTTTTT.

This clone came up once. CDR3 bases: TGTGCCAGCAGCTCCAGCCAGGGCGGAGAAAAACTGTTTTTT. Protein product: CASSSSQGGEKLFF. The gene calls are TRBV9 and TRBJ1-4; D might be TRBD1 (5 bases). The CDR3 length is 14 residues. The V and J ends lost 4 bases and 8 bases respectively, with 15 bases between them. Germline CDR1 reads SGDLS; CDR2 reads YYNGEE.

The V gene is TRBV4-1, the J gene TRBJ1-6, with D possibly matching TRBD1 (6 bases). The CDR3 sequence is 15 residues long. Germline values: CDR1 MGHRA, CDR2 YSYEKL. V was trimmed by 4 bases and J by 7 bases, leaving 14 bases between them. The CDR3 sequence: CASSREQGWNSPLHF. The CDR3, as DNA: TGCGCCAGCAGCCGAGAGCAGGGGTGGAATTCACCCCTCCACTTT.

The chain carries TRBV28 and TRBJ2-2, with D uncertain. The CDR3 covers 12 residues. Trimming took off 5 bases at V and 7 bases at J, with 8 bases between the two ends. Per germline, CDR1 MDHEN and CDR2 SYDVKM. CDR3 protein: CASSERGGELFF. The CDR3 DNA is TGTGCCAGCAGTGAGAGAGGCGGGGAGCTGTTTTTT.